Each of the 7 T cell receptor beta chains below was sequenced from the same sample in a study of T cells after yellow fever vaccination. TCRdb re-derived calls from the 5' RACE reads in MiXCR, one entry per CDR3 protein. The sample includes tens of thousands of distinct CDR3 sequences, approximately 7% of them seen just once. The sample was CD8+ T cells not binding an NS4B(214-222) dextramer, sorted from PBMCs, taken more than 35 days after the first yellow fever vaccination. Receptor source: a man aged 18 to 29 who received the YFV17D yellow fever vaccine.

This clonotype has at least ten counts. The J gene is TRBJ2-1, the V gene TRBV3-2; the table's D call, TRBD2, was not checked against the DNA. TRBV3-2 is classified as a pseudogene. The CDR3 extends over 18 amino acids. The CDR3 here is CASSHHTPSGSSYNEQFF. The CDR3 DNA reads TGTGCCAGCAGCCATCACACCCCTAGCGGGAGCTCCTACAATGAGCAGTTCTTC.

This chain links TRBV5-1 with TRBJ1-2; no clear D gene. The germline CDR1 and CDR2 sequences are SGHRS and YFSETQ. The CDR3 is made up of 15 amino acids. V was cut by 1 base and J by 0 bases, with 10 bases left in between. CDR3 in amino acids: CASSLSGSSNYGYTF. The DNA for the CDR3 is TGCGCCAGCAGCTTGAGCGGCAGCTCTAACTATGGCTACACCTTC. The entire variable domain, with the rest obtained from reference TRBV5-1 and TRBJ1-2, is as follows: KAGVTQTPRYLIKTRGQQVTLSCSPISGHRSVSWYQQTPGQGLQFLFEYFSETQRNKGNFPGRFSGRQFSNSRSEMNVSTLELGDSALYLCASSLSGSSNYGYTFGSGTRLTVV.

This clonotype has ten or more counts. The chain employs TRBV20-1 and TRBJ2-7; no clear D gene. Trimming pared 0 bases from V and 0 bases from J, leaving 15 bases between. This CDR3 comprises 16 residues. CDR1 is DFQATT, CDR2 SNEGSKA, per germline (reference sequence). The CDR3 spells CSARDPQVPSSYEQYF. The DNA for the CDR3 is TGCAGTGCTAGAGATCCTCAGGTCCCCAGCTCCTACGAGCAGTACTTC.

As concerns this clonotype: Its ends do not fully match the called genes, so a read error is possible. V usage is TRBV2 and J usage is TRBJ2-3; D gene unclear. Germline V gene lookup returns CDR1 SNHLY and CDR2 FYNNEI. This CDR3 has 18 amino acids. The CDR3 DNA is TGTGCCCGCAGTCTTTCCTACGGACCCCGCCCTAGCACAGATACGCAGTATTTT. This encodes CARSLSYGPRPSTDTQYF.

This clonotype was seen many times. V and J are TRBV12-3 or TRBV12-4 and TRBJ2-7, with TRBD1 matching 9 bases. V trimming: 3 bases; J trimming: 6 bases; junction bases outside the gene matches: 6. This CDR3 comprises 14 residues. In DNA, the CDR3 is TGTGCCAGCAGTTTCCGGGGGACAGGGAGCGAGCAGTACTTC. Protein product: CASSFRGTGSEQYF.

This clonotype was counted many times. V is TRBV7-8 and J is TRBJ2-1; 11 bases line up with TRBD2. In germline, CDR1 is SGHVS, CDR2 FQNEAQ. The CDR3 runs 15 residues. V shed 4 bases, J shed 3 bases, and the junction held 2 bases outside the gene matches. CDR3 in amino acids: CASSSTSGGYNEQFF. CDR3 DNA: TGTGCCAGCAGCTCCACTAGCGGGGGCTACAATGAGCAGTTCTTC.

This clonotype has more than one count but fewer than ten. The chain uses TRBV6-5 and TRBJ2-7; D might be TRBD1 (6 bases). Between the trimmed V and J ends, which lost 3 bases and 2 bases, there was a span of 14 bases. The V gene's germline CDR1 is MNHEY and CDR2 SVGAGI. This CDR3 has 15 amino acids. The DNA for the CDR3 is TGTGCCAGCAGTTATAACAGGGAGATGACCTACGAGCAGTACGTC. This codes for CASSYNREMTYEQYV.